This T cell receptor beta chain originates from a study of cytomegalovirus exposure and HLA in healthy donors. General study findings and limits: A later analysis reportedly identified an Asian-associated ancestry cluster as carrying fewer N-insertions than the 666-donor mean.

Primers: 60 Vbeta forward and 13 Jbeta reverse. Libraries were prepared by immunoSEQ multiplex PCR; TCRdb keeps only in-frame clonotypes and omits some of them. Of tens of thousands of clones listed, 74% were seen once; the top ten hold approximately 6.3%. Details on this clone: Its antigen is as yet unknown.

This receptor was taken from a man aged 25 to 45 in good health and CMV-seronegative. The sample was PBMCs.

CDR3 in DNA: TGTGCCAGCAGTGAAGGACAGGCTGCTAACTATGGCTACACCTTC. As protein: CASSEGQAANYGYTF. The chain uses TRBV6-1 and TRBJ1-2; possibly TRBD1 for D (6 bases). Trimming took off 1 base at V and 0 bases at J, with 9 bases between the two ends. The CDR3 runs to 15 residues. The germline gives CDR1 MNHNS, CDR2 SASEGT.